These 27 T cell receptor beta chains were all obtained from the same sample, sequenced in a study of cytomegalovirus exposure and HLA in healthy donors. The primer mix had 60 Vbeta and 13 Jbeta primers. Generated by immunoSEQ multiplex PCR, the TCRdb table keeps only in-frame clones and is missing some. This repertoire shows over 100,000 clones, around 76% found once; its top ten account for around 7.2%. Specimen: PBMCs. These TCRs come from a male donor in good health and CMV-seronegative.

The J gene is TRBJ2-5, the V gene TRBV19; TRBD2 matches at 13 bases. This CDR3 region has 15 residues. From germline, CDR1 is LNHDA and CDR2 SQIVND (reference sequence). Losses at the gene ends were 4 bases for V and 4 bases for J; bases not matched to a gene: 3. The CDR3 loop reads CASSSGLAGAETQYF. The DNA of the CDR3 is TGTGCCAGTAGTAGCGGACTAGCGGGAGCAGAGACCCAGTACTTC.

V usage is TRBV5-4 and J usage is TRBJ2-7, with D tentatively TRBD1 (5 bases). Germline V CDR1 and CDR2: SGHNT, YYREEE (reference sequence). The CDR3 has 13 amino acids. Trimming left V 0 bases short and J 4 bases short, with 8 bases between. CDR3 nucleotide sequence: TGTGCCAGCAGCTTGGACCAGGGTTACGAGCAGTACTTC. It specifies CASSLDQGYEQYF.

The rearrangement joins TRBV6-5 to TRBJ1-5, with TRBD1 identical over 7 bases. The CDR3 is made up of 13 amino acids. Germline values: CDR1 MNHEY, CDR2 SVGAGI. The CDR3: CALIKGADQPQHF. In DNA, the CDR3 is TGTGCATTAATTAAGGGGGCGGATCAGCCCCAGCATTTT.

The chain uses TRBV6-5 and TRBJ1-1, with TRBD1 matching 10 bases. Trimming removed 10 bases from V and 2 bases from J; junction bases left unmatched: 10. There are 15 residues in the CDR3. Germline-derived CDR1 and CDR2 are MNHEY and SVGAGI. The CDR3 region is CATLKGQGINTEAFF. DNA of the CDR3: TGTGCCACCCTAAAGGGACAGGGGATTAACACTGAAGCTTTCTTT.

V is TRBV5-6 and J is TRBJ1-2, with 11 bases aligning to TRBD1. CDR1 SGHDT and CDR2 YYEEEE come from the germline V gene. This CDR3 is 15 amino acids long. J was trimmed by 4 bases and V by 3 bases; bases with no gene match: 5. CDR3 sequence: CASSSPGQGVYGYTF. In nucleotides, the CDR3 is TGTGCCAGCAGCTCGCCGGGACAGGGGGTCTATGGCTACACCTTC.

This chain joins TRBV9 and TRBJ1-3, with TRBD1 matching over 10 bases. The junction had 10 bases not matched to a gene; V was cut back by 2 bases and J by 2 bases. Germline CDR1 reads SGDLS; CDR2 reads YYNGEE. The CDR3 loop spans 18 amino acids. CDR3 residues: CASSVYTSGTGAGNTIYF. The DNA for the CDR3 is TGTGCCAGCAGCGTCTACACTTCCGGGACAGGGGCTGGAAACACCATATATTTT.

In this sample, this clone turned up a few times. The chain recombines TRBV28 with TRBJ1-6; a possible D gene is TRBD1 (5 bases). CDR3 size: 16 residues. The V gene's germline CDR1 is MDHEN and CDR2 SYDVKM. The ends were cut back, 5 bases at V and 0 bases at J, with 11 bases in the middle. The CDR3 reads CASSIRTGSYNSPLHF. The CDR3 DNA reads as TGTGCCAGCAGTATTCGAACAGGCTCCTATAATTCACCCCTCCACTTT.

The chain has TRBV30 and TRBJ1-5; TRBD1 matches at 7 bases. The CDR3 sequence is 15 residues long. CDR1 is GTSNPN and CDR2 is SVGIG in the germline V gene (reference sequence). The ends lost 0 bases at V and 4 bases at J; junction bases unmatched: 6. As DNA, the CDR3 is TGTGCCTGGAGTGTAAAAGGGGGCCTTAATCAGCCCCAGCATTTT. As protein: CAWSVKGGLNQPQHF.

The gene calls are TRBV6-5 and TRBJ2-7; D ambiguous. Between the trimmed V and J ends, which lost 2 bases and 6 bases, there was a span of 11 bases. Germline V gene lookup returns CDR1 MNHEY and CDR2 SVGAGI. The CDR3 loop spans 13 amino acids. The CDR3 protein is CASSYTASLEQYF. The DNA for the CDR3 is TGTGCCAGCAGTTACACGGCTAGTCTCGAGCAGTACTTC.

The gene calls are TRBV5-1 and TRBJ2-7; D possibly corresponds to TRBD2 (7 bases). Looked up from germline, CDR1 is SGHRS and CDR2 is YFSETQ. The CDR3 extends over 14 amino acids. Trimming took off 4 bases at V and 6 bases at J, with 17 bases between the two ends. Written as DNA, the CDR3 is TGCGCCAGCAGCGTCGTAAGCGGGACACCCGAGCAGTACTTC. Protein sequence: CASSVVSGTPEQYF.

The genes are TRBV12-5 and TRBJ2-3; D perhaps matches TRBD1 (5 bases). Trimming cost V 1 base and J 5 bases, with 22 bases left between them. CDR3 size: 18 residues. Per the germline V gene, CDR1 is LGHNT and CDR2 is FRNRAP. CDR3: CASGLATQAFPLGDTQYF. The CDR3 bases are TGTGCTAGTGGTTTGGCAACACAGGCTTTCCCATTAGGAGATACGCAGTATTTT.

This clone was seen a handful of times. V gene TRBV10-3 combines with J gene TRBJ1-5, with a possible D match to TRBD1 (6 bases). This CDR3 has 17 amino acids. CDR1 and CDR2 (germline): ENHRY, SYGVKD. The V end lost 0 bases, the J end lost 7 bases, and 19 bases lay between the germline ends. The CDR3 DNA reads TGTGCCATCAGTGAGTCGAACTACAGGGAAGGTAAACAGCCCCAGCATTTT. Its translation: CAISESNYREGKQPQHF.

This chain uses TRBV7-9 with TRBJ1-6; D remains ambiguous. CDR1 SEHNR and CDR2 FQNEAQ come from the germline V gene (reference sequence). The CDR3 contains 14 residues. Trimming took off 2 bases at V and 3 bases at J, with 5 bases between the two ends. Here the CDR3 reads CASSLSHYNSPLHF. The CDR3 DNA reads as TGTGCCAGCAGCTTATCCCACTATAATTCACCCCTCCACTTT.

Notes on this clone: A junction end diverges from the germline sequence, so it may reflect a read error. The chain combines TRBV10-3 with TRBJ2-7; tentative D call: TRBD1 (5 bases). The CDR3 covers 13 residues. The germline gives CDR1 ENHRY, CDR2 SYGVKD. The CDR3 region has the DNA TGTGCCACCAGTGAAGGGGTGTCCTACGAGCAGTACTTC. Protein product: CATSEGVSYEQYF.

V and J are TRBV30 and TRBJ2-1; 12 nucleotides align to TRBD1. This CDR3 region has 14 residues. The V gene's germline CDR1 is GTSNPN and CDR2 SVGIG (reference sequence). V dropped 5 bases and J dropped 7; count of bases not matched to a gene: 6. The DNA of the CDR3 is TGTGCCTGGGGGACAGGGGGCAGGGGGAATGAGCAGTTCTTC. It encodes CAWGTGGRGNEQFF.

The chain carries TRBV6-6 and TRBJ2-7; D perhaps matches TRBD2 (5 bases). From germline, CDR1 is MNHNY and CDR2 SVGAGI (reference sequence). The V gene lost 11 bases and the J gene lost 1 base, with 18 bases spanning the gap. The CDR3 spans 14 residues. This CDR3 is CASRLLSGSYEQYF. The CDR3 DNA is TGTGCCTCCCGACTTCTCTCGGGGTCCTACGAGCAGTACTTC.

CDR3 region: CASSPRGTTNTEAFF. The CDR3 DNA sequence: TGTGCCAGCAGTCCCAGGGGCACTACCAACACTGAAGCTTTCTTT. The chain carries TRBV6-5 and TRBJ1-1; D possibly corresponds to TRBD1 (6 bases). Germline V gene data show CDR1 as MNHEY and CDR2 as SVGAGI. V lost 5 bases, J lost 2 bases, and 15 bases lay in between. This CDR3 has 15 residues.

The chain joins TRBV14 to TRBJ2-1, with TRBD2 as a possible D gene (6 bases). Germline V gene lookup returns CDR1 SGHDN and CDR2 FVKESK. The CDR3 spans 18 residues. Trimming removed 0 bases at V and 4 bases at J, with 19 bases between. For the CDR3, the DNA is TGTGCCAGCAGCCAAGAGGCCGGTCGGGGGAGGTCTTACAATGAGCAGTTCTTC. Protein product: CASSQEAGRGRSYNEQFF.

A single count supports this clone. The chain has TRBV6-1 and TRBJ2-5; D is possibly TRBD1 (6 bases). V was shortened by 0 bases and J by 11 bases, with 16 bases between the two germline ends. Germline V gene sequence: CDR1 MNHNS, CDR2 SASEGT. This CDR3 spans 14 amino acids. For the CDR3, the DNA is TGTGCCAGCAGTGAAGCGTGGGCAGGGGAAGTGCAGTACTTC. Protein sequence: CASSEAWAGEVQYF.

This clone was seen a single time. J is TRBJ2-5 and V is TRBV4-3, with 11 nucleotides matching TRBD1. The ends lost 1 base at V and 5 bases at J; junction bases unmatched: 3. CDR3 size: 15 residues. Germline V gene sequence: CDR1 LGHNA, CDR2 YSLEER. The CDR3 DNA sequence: TGCGCCAGCAGCCAAGGGACAGGGGGCGCGGAGACCCAGTACTTC. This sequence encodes CASSQGTGGAETQYF.

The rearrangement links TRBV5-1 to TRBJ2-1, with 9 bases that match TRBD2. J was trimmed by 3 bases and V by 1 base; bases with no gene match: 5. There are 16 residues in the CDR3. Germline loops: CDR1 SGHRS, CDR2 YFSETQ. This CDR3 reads CASSLLLAGDYNEQFF. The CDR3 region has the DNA TGCGCCAGCAGCTTGTTATTAGCGGGGGACTACAATGAGCAGTTCTTC.

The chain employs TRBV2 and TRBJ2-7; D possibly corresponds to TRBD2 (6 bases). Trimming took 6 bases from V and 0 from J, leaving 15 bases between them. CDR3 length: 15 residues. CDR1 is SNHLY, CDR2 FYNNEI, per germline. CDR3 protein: CASSASGLSSYEQYF. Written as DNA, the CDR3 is TGTGCCAGCAGCGCCAGCGGGTTAAGCTCCTACGAGCAGTACTTC.

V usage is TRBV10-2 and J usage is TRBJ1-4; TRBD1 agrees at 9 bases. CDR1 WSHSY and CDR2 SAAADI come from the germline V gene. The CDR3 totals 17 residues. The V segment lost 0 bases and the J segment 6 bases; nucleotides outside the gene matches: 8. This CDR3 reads CASSESRDREIHEKLFF. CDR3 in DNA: TGCGCCAGCAGTGAGTCCCGGGACAGGGAAATTCATGAAAAACTGTTTTTT.

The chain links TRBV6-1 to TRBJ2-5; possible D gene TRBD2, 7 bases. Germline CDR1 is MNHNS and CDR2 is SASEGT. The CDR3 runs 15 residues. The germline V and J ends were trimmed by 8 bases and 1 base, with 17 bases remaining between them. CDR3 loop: CASGRGGRIQETQYF. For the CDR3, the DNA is TGTGCCAGCGGGCGCGGGGGCCGTATCCAAGAGACCCAGTACTTC.

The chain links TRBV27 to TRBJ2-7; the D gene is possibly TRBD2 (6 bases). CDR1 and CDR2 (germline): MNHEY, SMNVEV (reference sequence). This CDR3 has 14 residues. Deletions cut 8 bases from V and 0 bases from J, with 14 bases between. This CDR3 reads CASARDWISYEQYF. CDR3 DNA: TGTGCCAGCGCCCGGGACTGGATCTCCTACGAGCAGTACTTC.

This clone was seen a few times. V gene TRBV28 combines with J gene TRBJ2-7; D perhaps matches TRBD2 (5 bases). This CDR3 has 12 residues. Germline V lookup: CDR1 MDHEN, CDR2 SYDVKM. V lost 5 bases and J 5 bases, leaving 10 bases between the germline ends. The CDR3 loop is CASSRRRDEQYF. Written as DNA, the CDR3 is TGTGCCAGCAGTAGGAGGCGGGACGAGCAGTACTTC.

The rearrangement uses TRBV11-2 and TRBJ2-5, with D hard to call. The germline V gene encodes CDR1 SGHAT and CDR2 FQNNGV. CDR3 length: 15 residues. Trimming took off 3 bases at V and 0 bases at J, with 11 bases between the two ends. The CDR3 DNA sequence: TGTGCCAGCAGCTTGAGTGCGAGGAACCAAGAGACCCAGTACTTC. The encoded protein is CASSLSARNQETQYF.